This record covers a single T cell receptor (beta chain). Its specificity is unknown. This record belongs to a study of pediatric ulcerative colitis. Rectal tissue came from one to two pinch biopsies taken at colonoscopy. Up to 500,000 reads were sequenced per sample. Clones were read by immunoSEQ multiplex PCR, and TCRdb kept only the in-frame ones, dropping some. The data hold roughly 45,000 clones, with around 76% observed a single time. The V gene's germline CDR1 is MDHEN and CDR2 SYDVKM. Deletions cut 6 bases from V and 1 base from J, with 15 bases between. The CDR3 loop spans 15 amino acids. Broader study findings: Blood-rectal clonal overlap within each person was significantly higher in ulcerative colitis patients than controls. A couple of patients' blood samples yielded substantially fewer templates. In rectum, acute severe colitis had expanded clones and less diversity.

Sequenced sample: gut tissue. The clonotype was recovered from a girl between 10 and 17 years old with moderate ulcerative colitis. The V and J genes are TRBV28 and TRBJ1-1; the D is unclear. CDR3 nucleotides: TGTGCCAGCAGAGAAAGCGGGCTAAAGAACACTGAAGCTTTCTTT. Translating it yields CASRESGLKNTEAFF.